The clone carrying this TCR beta chain was observed many times. Antigen: not known. V shed 4 bases, J shed 6 bases, and the junction held 2 bases outside the gene matches. The length of the CDR3 is 13 residues. CDR1 SNHLY and CDR2 FYNNEI come from the germline V gene. Study results and limitations: Greatest tumor Treg TCR overlap was with tumor naive CD4+ cells. The TCR gene usage of tumor memory CD4+ T cells clustered together with blood and lymph node memory CD4+ cells and with lymph node naive CD4+ cells.

CD25-based Treg depletion was applied to purified naive CD4+ T cells. After constant-region reverse-primer amplification, full-length variable regions underwent semi-nested PCR with Nested Universal Primer A. TCRdb redid the calling of the 5' RACE reads with MiXCR, one entry per CDR3 protein. The table includes tens of thousands of distinct CDR3 sequences, more than 30% detected once. The chain joins TRBV2 to TRBJ2-4, with 8 bases lining up with TRBD1. The receptor was derived from a female donor with breast cancer. The sample taken for sequencing was tumor-infiltrating naive CD4+ T cells sorted from the breast tumor. As to subset: naive CD4+ T cells, CD4+CD45RA+CD25-. For the CDR3, the DNA is TGTGCCAGCAGTGGGACAGGGAGAAACATTCAGTACTTC. It codes for CASSGTGRNIQYF. Together with reference TRBV2 and TRBJ2-4, the CDR3 gives the full variable domain: EPEVTQTPSHQVTQMGQEVILRCVPISNHLYFYWYRQILGQKVEFLVSFYNNEISEKSEIFDDQFSVERPDGSNFTLKIRSTKLEDSAMYFCASSGTGRNIQYFGAGTRLSVL.